The clone carrying this T cell receptor beta chain was recorded many times. This record belongs to a study of CD4 and CD8 cells across lung adenocarcinoma regions. TCRdb independently ran MiXCR on the PCR reads; one entry per CDR3 protein. Of about 23,000 distinct CDR3 sequences in the sample, 40% to 65% were seen once. From germline, CDR1 is MNHEY and CDR2 SMNVEV (reference sequence). The CDR3 is 13 residues long. V lost 8 bases and J lost 7; bases outside the gene matches: 5. Sequencing was carried out using CD4+ T cells from the center of a lung tumor. This chain connects TRBV27 to TRBJ1-4; 9 nucleotides agree with TRBD1. This sequence was found in a male donor with lung adenocarcinoma. The CD4 and CD8 labels of this study may be unreliable. CDR3 DNA sequence: TGTGCCAGCGCTAACAGGGGGCCTGAAAAACTGTTTTTT. This encodes CASANRGPEKLFF.